The 8 T cell receptor beta chains presented below share a single source sample, sequenced in a study of T cells in tuberculosis. Some clones are missing from TCRdb's copy, which holds only in-frame ones; the method was immunoSEQ multiplex PCR. The data hold about 33,000 clones, with approximately 90% observed a single time. Sequenced: PBMCs. The receptor source for this set is a donor aged 10-35 years with latent tuberculosis or without tuberculosis infection. Some clones in this sample may be carry-over from other donors' samples.

The genes are TRBV7-9 and TRBJ1-5; D might be TRBD1 (6 bases). The CDR3 totals 14 residues. With 4 bases removed from V and 4 bases from J, the gap between germline ends came to 11 bases. Germline V lookup: CDR1 SEHNR, CDR2 FQNEAQ (reference sequence). The CDR3 spells CASSSDQGNQPQHF. The CDR3 DNA sequence: TGTGCCAGCAGCTCCGACCAGGGGAATCAGCCCCAGCATTTT.

The table lists this clone with a count of one. The CDR3 loop reads CASSTPQGAGELFF. The DNA for the CDR3 is TGTGCCAGCAGCACGCCCCAGGGGGCGGGGGAGCTGTTTTTT. V is TRBV11-3 and J is TRBJ2-2; TRBD1 aligns across 8 bases. The CDR3 length is 14 residues. Trimming removed 5 bases from V and 8 bases from J; junction bases left unmatched: 7. CDR1 and CDR2 from the germline V gene are SGHNT and YENEEA.

The rearrangement uses TRBV5-4 and TRBJ2-5; 8 bases align to TRBD2. Trimming removed 2 bases from V and 1 base from J; junction bases left unmatched: 4. The CDR3 has 15 residues. CDR1 is SGHNT and CDR2 is YYREEE in the germline V gene (reference sequence). This CDR3 is CASSLTSGFQETQYF. CDR3 nucleotides: TGTGCCAGCAGCTTAACTAGCGGTTTCCAAGAGACCCAGTACTTC.

The rearrangement links TRBV19 to TRBJ2-2, with D possibly being TRBD1 (8 bases). V lost 8 bases and J lost 4, with 14 bases in between. The CDR3 length is 14 residues. The V gene's germline CDR1 is LNHDA and CDR2 SQIVND (reference sequence). As DNA, the CDR3 is TGTGCCAGTTTTCACAGGGGGGGCACCGGGGAGCTGTTTTTT. Its protein is CASFHRGGTGELFF.

V is TRBV6-5 and J is TRBJ2-3, with a possible D match to TRBD2 (6 bases). With 8 bases removed from V and 1 base from J, the gap between germline ends came to 10 bases. CDR3 length: 13 amino acids. Germline loops: CDR1 MNHEY, CDR2 SVGAGI. The CDR3 reads CASLERGTDTQYF. CDR3 nucleotide sequence: TGTGCCAGCCTGGAGCGGGGCACAGATACGCAGTATTTT.

This clone has only one observation. CDR3 sequence (DNA): TGTGCCAGCGTCCCGGGACAGTTACCCTCTGGAAACACCATATATTTT. It specifies CASVPGQLPSGNTIYF. This chain joins TRBV28 and TRBJ1-3, with TRBD1 identical over 7 bases. Germline V gene data show CDR1 as MDHEN and CDR2 as SYDVKM. Unmatched junction bases numbered 10, after V lost 8 bases and J lost 0 bases. The CDR3 has 16 residues.

The chain combines TRBV21-1 with TRBJ1-5. TRBV21-1 counts as a pseudogene. The CDR3 runs 21 residues. CDR3 in amino acids: CASSKINWATSDFHSNQPQHF. The CDR3 DNA reads as TGTGCCAGCAGCAAAATTAATTGGGCCACCTCGGACTTCCATAGCAATCAGCCCCAGCATTTT.

The rearrangement joins TRBV6-1 to TRBJ1-1, with D tentatively TRBD1 (6 bases). V lost 5 bases and J 1 base, leaving 11 bases between the germline ends. In germline, CDR1 is MNHNS, CDR2 SASEGT. The CDR3 is 14 residues long. CDR3 residues: CASSLQTGNTEAFF. The DNA of the CDR3 is TGTGCCAGCAGTTTACAGACAGGGAACACTGAAGCTTTCTTT.